The present TCR beta chain was sequenced within a study of early T cells in non-severe SARS-CoV-2 infection. This clonotype was counted only a few times. In TCRdb, the 5' RACE reads were re-called with MiXCR into one record per CDR3 protein. Here the sample spans fewer than 80,000 distinct CDR3 sequences, roughly 9% being singletons. The V gene's germline CDR1 is SGHTA and CDR2 FQGNSA. Trimming took 6 bases from V and 2 from J, leaving 8 bases between them. This CDR3 is 13 amino acids long. Sequencing was performed on whole blood, taken at baseline. The clonotype comes from an adult who was a healthcare worker with PCR-confirmed SARS-CoV-2 infection or an uninfected control (not recorded which). The V call is TRBV7-2, the J call TRBJ1-3; D is uncertain. The CDR3 sequence is CASRNAAGNTIYF. The CDR3, as DNA: TGTGCCAGCAGGAATGCAGCTGGAAACACCATATATTTT.